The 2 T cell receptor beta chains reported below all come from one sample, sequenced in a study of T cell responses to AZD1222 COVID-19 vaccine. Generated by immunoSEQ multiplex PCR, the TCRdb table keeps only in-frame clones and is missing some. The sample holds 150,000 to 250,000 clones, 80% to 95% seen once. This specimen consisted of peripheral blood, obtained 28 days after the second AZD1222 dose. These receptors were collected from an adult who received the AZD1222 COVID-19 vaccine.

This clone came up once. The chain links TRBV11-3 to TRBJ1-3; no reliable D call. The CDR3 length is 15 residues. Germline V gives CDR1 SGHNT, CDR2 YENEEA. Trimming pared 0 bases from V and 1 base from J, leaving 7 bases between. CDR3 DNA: TGTGCCAGCAGCTTAGAGGTAGGGTCTGGAAACACCATATATTTT. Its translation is CASSLEVGSGNTIYF.

CDR3 sequence (DNA): TGTGCCAGCAGCAACTCAAAGGAGGGCCGGTACAATGAGCAGTTCTTC. Its translation: CASSNSKEGRYNEQFF. The chain combines TRBV21-1 with TRBJ2-1; the table names TRBD2, a call not compared with the DNA. TRBV21-1 is shown as a pseudogene. This CDR3 comprises 16 residues.